Presented here are 8 T cell receptor beta chains from one specimen sequenced in a study of graft-versus-host responses after intestinal transplantation. TCRdb's table, derived via immunoSEQ multiplex PCR, lists solely in-frame clones and lacks some. The profile shows about 110,000 clones, 90% to 95% of them singletons. Antigen specificity for these receptors is unknown. The sequencing used unstimulated CD8+ T cells sorted from spleen or lymph node cells, collected before transplant. The source is a human donor who was the organ donor for an intestinal transplant.

Here the CDR3 reads CASSLARWGKNIQYF. CDR3 in DNA: TGTGCCAGCAGCTTAGCGCGTTGGGGCAAAAACATTCAGTACTTC. The gene calls are TRBV7-2 and TRBJ2-4; D is undetermined. With 0 bases removed from V and 3 bases from J, the gap between germline ends came to 9 bases. CDR1 SGHTA and CDR2 FQGNSA come from the germline V gene. This CDR3 has 15 amino acids.

V and J are TRBV19 and TRBJ2-6; possibly TRBD1 for D (5 bases). The V gene's germline CDR1 is LNHDA and CDR2 SQIVND (reference sequence). V was clipped by 5 bases and J by 0 bases, with 17 bases between them. This CDR3 is 18 amino acids long. CDR3 residues: CASSLQPTDHSGANVLTF. The CDR3 region has the DNA TGTGCCAGTAGTCTCCAGCCGACAGACCACTCTGGGGCCAACGTCCTGACTTTC.

This sequence joins TRBV5-1 and TRBJ2-3; no reliable D call. The germline V gene has CDR1 SGHRS and CDR2 YFSETQ. The CDR3 runs to 16 residues. V lost 5 bases, J lost 0 bases, and 16 bases lay in between. The CDR3 nucleotides read TGCGCCAGCAGGGGTGTGTGGCATTCTAGCACAGATACGCAGTATTTT. Protein product: CASRGVWHSSTDTQYF.

This clone has only a few counts. For the CDR3, the DNA is TGCGCCAGCAGTGAGGTCGAGCAGTACTTC. Protein: CASSEVEQYF. The J gene is TRBJ2-7, the V gene TRBV10-1; no clear D gene. CDR1 is WNHNN and CDR2 is SYGVQD in the germline V gene (reference sequence). The CDR3 runs 10 residues. Trimming cost V 2 bases and J 6 bases, with 2 bases left between them.

CDR3 nucleotide sequence: TGCGCCAGCAGCTTGTTTATCCCCGGGGACAGGACGTACTTC. This encodes CASSLFIPGDRTYF. The chain joins TRBV5-1 to TRBJ2-7, with 8 positions matching TRBD1. V shed 1 base and J 12 bases; nucleotides not matched to a gene: 12. The CDR3 has 14 residues. Germline loops: CDR1 SGHRS, CDR2 YFSETQ.

The chain is built from TRBV11-1 and TRBJ2-3; D remains unclear. The CDR3 has 14 amino acids. Between the trimmed V and J ends, which lost 1 base and 2 bases, there was a span of 7 bases. The germline gives CDR1 SGHAT, CDR2 FQDESV (reference sequence). Here the CDR3 reads CASSLGTPTDTQYF. The CDR3 DNA sequence: TGTGCCAGCAGCTTAGGTACACCCACAGATACGCAGTATTTT.

This clone was counted once. V is TRBV4-1 and J is TRBJ2-7; 7 bases map to TRBD2. V shed 0 bases, J shed 4 bases, and the junction held 6 bases outside the gene matches. CDR3 size: 15 residues. Germline-derived CDR1 and CDR2 are MGHRA and YSYEKL. As DNA, the CDR3 is TGCGCCAGCAGCCAAGATCGCGGGGGAATATACGAGCAGTACTTC. This gives the protein CASSQDRGGIYEQYF.

The V and J genes are TRBV7-9 and TRBJ1-4, with a possible D match to TRBD1 (5 bases). V lost 5 bases, J lost 8 bases, and 15 bases lay in between. The CDR3 has 14 residues. CDR1 and CDR2 from the germline V gene are SEHNR and FQNEAQ (reference sequence). CDR3 DNA sequence: TGTGCCAGCAGCGGAGTGGAGGGGAGGGAAAAACTGTTTTTT. This codes for CASSGVEGREKLFF.